Following are 5 T cell receptor beta chains from one sample sequenced in a study of regulatory T cells in long-lasting Graves disease. Time point defined: persistent/refractory GD, antithyroid drugs over 5 years with positive TRAb. Researchers made the TCR library from RNA that was extracted from PBMCs. In building TCR beta libraries, iRepertoire HTBI primers were used together with Arm-PCR of CDR3 regions. TCRdb independently ran MiXCR on the multiplex PCR reads; one entry per CDR3 protein. Among fewer than 400,000 distinct CDR3 sequences listed, about 20% were seen once. The source material was peripheral blood mononuclear cells (PBMCs), sampled when the disease was refractory, from a patient treated with antithyroid drugs. Every receptor here comes from a female donor with Graves disease.

In this sample, this clonotype turned up a few times. This chain links TRBV7-8 with TRBJ1-2; unclear D gene. The CDR3 has 13 amino acids. Germline lookup yields CDR1 SGHVS and CDR2 FQNEAQ. The ends were cut back, 4 bases at V and 8 bases at J, with 14 bases in the middle. As DNA, the CDR3 is TGTGCCAGCAGCTCCAATCTTGACGCAGGCTACACCTTC. Translated: CASSSNLDAGYTF. Looking up the rest from reference TRBV7-8 and TRBJ1-2 gives the full variable domain: GAGVSQSPRYKVAKRGQDVALRCDPISGHVSLFWYQQALGQGPEFLTYFQNEAQLDKSGLPSDRFFAERPEGSVSTLKIQRTQQEDSAVYLCASSSNLDAGYTFGSGTRLTVV.

This clonotype was counted ten times or more. The rearrangement links TRBV28 to TRBJ2-7, with 9 bases that match TRBD1. The V and J ends lost 4 bases and 6 bases, in that order; junction bases with no gene match: 7. Germline values: CDR1 MDHEN, CDR2 SYDVKM. This CDR3 spans 14 amino acids. The CDR3 sequence is CASSSTTGGSEQYF. In nucleotides, the CDR3 is TGTGCCAGCAGTTCTACGACAGGGGGAAGCGAGCAGTACTTC.

The rearrangement links TRBV29-1 to TRBJ1-1; 7 bases are shared with TRBD1. The CDR3 is made up of 15 amino acids. J lost 1 base, V lost 7 bases, and 12 bases had no gene match. Per the germline V gene, CDR1 is SQVTM and CDR2 is ANQGSEA. The CDR3 loop reads CSGISPWTGNTEAFF. In DNA, the CDR3 is TGCAGCGGGATATCTCCCTGGACAGGGAACACTGAAGCTTTCTTT.

At least ten counts were recorded for this clonotype. V and J are TRBV7-2 and TRBJ2-2, with 8 bases aligning to TRBD2. CDR3 length equals 15 residues. The V gene end was trimmed by 3 bases and the J gene end by 8 bases; junction bases not matched to a gene: 8. Germline CDR1 SGHTA, CDR2 FQGNSA. The CDR3 is CASSLRAGDAGELFF. The CDR3 bases are TGTGCCAGCAGCTTGAGAGCGGGAGACGCGGGGGAGCTGTTTTTT. Combining the CDR3 with reference TRBV7-2 and TRBJ2-2 gives the whole variable domain GAGVSQSPSNKVTEKGKDVELRCDPISGHTALYWYRQSLGQGLEFLIYFQGNSAPDKSGLPSDRFSAERTGGSVSTLTIQRTQQEDSAVYLCASSLRAGDAGELFFGEGSRLTVL.

The genes are TRBV27 and TRBJ2-7; TRBD2 agrees at 10 bases. J lost 5 bases, V lost 2 bases, and 3 bases had no gene match. Germline V gene sequence: CDR1 MNHEY, CDR2 SMNVEV (reference sequence). This CDR3 is built from 14 residues. CDR3 nucleotide sequence: TGTGCCAGCAGTTTACTAGCGGGAGTGAACGAGCAGTACTTC. Residues: CASSLLAGVNEQYF.